These 7 T cell receptor beta chains were sequenced from one sample in a study of shared clonotypes between healthy human individuals (dated by TCRdb to between 2020 and 2021). The library came from the immunoSEQ multiplex PCR assay. As stored in TCRdb, this immuneACCESS dataset retains in-frame rearrangements with V and J assigned. A fraction of the clones does not appear; measured against another copy, unresolved V genes explain less than half of the discrepancy, and the remainder lacks a known reason. This sample holds under 850,000 clones; around 70% were observed only once. The top ten hold under 2% of the sample. The material sequenced was memory CD4+ T cells sorted from blood. The sample's cell subset or site label, in plain terms: CD45RA-negative fraction. These receptors all come from a woman aged 25 to 45 in good health.

The rearrangement joins TRBV5-1 to TRBJ2-1; unclear D gene. This CDR3 is built from 17 residues. Trimming stripped 1 base from V and 3 bases from J, with 17 bases between. CDR1 SGHRS and CDR2 YFSETQ come from the germline V gene. DNA of the CDR3: TGCGCCAGCAGCTTGACGAGTGGTGGCCTCCTCTACAATGAGCAGTTCTTC. The encoded protein is CASSLTSGGLLYNEQFF.

The rearrangement uses TRBV7-2 and TRBJ1-2; D is perhaps TRBD1 (5 bases). In germline, CDR1 is SGHTA, CDR2 FQGNSA. The CDR3 is 13 residues long. V was clipped by 5 bases and J by 4 bases, with 11 bases between them. In DNA form, the CDR3 reads TGTGCCAGCAGCCCCCAGGGCGGCTATGGCTACACCTTC. It yields the protein CASSPQGGYGYTF.

In its sample, this clone was seen many times. The chain uses TRBV5-1 and TRBJ2-7, with 15 bases fitting TRBD2. With V trimmed by 3 bases and J by 9 bases, 4 bases remained unmatched. The CDR3 covers 14 residues. Germline CDR1 and CDR2: SGHRS and YFSETQ. CDR3 sequence reads: CASSSGTSGGWQYF. The CDR3 DNA reads as TGCGCCAGCAGCTCTGGGACTAGCGGGGGGTGGCAGTACTTC.

The chain recombines TRBV6-4 with TRBJ2-1; the match to TRBD2 covers 8 bases. Per germline, CDR1 MRHNA and CDR2 SNTAGT. CDR3 length: 13 residues. V lost 0 bases, J lost 14 bases, and 6 bases stayed unmatched. CDR3 DNA sequence: TGTGCCAGCAGTGACTCTTCCGGGACTAGAAAGTTCTTC. Translation: CASSDSSGTRKFF.

The CDR3 DNA sequence: TGTGCCAGCAGCGTAGATGCGGGTGGACAAGAGACCCAGTACTTC. The encoded protein is CASSVDAGGQETQYF. The V call is TRBV9, the J call TRBJ2-5; perhaps TRBD2 as D (5 bases). The CDR3 runs to 15 residues. Germline CDR1 is SGDLS and CDR2 is YYNGEE. The V end lost 0 bases, the J end lost 2 bases, and 11 bases lay between the germline ends.

The rearrangement joins TRBV6-1 to TRBJ1-2; 7 bases agree with TRBD1. CDR1 is MNHNS and CDR2 is SASEGT in the germline V gene. V lost 11 bases to trimming and J lost 8 bases; unmatched junction nucleotides: 11. This CDR3 has 12 residues. The CDR3 nucleotides are TGTGCCGTCCCCAGGGGGTACGGAGGCTACACCTTC. Translated, it gives CAVPRGYGGYTF.

This clone occurred once. The V gene is TRBV10-3, the J gene TRBJ1-1, with D maybe TRBD1 (6 bases). V lost 0 bases, J lost 8 bases, and 13 bases lay in between. Germline CDR1 is ENHRY and CDR2 is SYGVKD. The CDR3 consists of 14 residues. Here the CDR3 reads CAISESTERGEAFF. CDR3 sequence (DNA): TGTGCCATCAGTGAGTCGACGGAGAGGGGGGAAGCTTTCTTT.